This TCR beta chain was identified during a study of spatial heterogeneity in lung cancer. Overall study context: Raw-read counts averaged over ten per unique TCR and UMI combination.

This clonotype was seen many times. Time point defined: sample taken at primary tumor resection. The approximately 79 donors had untreated early-stage non-small cell lung cancer. No cell sorting; template was whole RNA from tumor, lung tissue or PBMC. TCR cDNA molecules each had a unique molecular identifier. Using its own MiXCR run on the 5' RACE reads, TCRdb lists one record per CDR3 protein. The data contain tens of thousands of distinct CDR3 sequences, around 7% of them singletons. The sequenced sample was PBMCs, obtained at surgery. The clonotype was recovered from a male donor with early-stage non-small cell lung cancer.

CDR3 sequence reads: CASTGQNTEAFF. The CDR3 nucleotides are TGTGCCAGCACGGGACAAAACACTGAAGCTTTCTTT. This chain links TRBV12-3 or TRBV12-4 with TRBJ1-1, with D perhaps matching TRBD1 (6 bases). The CDR3 has 12 amino acids. V shed 7 bases and J shed 2 bases, with 8 bases lying between them.